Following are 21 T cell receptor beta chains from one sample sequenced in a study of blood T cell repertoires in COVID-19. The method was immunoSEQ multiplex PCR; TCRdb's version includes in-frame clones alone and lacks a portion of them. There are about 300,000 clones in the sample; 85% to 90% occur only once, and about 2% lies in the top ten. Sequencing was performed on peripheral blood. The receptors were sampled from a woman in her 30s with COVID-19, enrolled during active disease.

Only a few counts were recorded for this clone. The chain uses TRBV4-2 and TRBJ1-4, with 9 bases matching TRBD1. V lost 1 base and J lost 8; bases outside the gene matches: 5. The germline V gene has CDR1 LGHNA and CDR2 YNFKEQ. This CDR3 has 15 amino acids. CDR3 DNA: TGTGCCAGCAGCCAAGGTGTCGGGACAGGGGAAAAACTGTTTTTT. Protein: CASSQGVGTGEKLFF.

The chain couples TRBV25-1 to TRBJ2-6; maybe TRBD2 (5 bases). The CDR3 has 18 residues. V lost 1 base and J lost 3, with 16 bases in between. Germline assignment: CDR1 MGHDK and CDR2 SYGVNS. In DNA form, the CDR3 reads TGTGCCAGCAGTGAATCTGGGAGACACCCCCTTGGGGCCAACGTCCTGACTTTC. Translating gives CASSESGRHPLGANVLTF.

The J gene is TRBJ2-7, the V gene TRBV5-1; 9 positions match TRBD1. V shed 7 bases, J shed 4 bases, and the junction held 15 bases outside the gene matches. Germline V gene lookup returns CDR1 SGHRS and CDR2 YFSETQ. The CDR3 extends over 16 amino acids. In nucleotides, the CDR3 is TGCGCCAGCCTTACTTCCCCGGGACAGGGACGGTACGAGCAGTACTTC. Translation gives CASLTSPGQGRYEQYF.

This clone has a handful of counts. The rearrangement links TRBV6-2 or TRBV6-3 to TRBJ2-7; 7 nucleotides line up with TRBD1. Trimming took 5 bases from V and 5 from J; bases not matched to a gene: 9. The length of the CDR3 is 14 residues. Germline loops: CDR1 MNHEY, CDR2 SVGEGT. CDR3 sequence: CASSLPDRAHEQYV. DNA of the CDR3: TGTGCCAGCAGTCTCCCAGACAGGGCCCACGAGCAGTACGTC.

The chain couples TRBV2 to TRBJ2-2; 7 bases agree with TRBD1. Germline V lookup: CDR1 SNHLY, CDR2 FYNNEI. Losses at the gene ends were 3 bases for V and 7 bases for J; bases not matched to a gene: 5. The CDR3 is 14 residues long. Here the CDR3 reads CASSDDRAGGELFF. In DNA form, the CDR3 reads TGTGCCAGCAGTGATGACAGGGCTGGCGGGGAGCTGTTTTTT.

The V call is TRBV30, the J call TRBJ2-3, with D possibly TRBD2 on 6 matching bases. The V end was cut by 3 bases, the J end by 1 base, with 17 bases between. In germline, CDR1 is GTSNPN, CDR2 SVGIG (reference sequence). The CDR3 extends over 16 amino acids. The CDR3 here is CAWSEGRGTGTDTQYF. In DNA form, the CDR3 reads TGTGCCTGGAGCGAAGGCCGCGGGACCGGCACAGATACGCAGTATTTT. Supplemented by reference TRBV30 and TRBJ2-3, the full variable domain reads SQTIHQWPATLVQPVGSPLSLECTVEGTSNPNLYWYRQAAGRGLQLLFYSVGIGQISSEVPQNLSASRPQDRQFILSSKKLLLSDSGFYLCAWSEGRGTGTDTQYFGPGTRLTVL.

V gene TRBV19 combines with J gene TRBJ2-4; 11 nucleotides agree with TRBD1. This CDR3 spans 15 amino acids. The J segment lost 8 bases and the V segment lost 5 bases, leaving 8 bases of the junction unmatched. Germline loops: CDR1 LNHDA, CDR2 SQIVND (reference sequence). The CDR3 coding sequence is TGTGCCAGTAGTTTGGGACAGGGGGTGACGGACATTCAGTACTTC. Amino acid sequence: CASSLGQGVTDIQYF.

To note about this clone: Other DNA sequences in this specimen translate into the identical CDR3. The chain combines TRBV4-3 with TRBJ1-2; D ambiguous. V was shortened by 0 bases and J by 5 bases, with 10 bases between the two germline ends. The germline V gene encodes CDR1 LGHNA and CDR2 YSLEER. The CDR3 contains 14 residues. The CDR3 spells CASSQDGRSYGYTF. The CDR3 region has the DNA TGCGCCAGCAGCCAAGATGGGAGATCGTATGGCTACACCTTC.

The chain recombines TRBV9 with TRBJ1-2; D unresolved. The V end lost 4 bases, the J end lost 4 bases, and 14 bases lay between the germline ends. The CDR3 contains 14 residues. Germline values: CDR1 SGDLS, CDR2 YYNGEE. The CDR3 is CASSPAGGGYGYTF. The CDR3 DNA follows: TGTGCCAGCAGCCCGGCTGGAGGAGGCTATGGCTACACCTTC.

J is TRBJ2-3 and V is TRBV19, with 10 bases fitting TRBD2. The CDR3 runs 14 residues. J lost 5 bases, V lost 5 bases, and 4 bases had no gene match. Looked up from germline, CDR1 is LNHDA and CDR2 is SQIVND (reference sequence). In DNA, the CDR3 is TGTGCCAGTAGTTCTAGCGGGGGTGGAGATACGCAGTATTTT. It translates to CASSSSGGGDTQYF.

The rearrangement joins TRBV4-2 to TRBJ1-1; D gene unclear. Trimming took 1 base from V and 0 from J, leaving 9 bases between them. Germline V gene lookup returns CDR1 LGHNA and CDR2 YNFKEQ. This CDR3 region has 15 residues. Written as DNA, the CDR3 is TGTGCCAGCAGCCAAGGGGTAACAGTGAACACTGAAGCTTTCTTT. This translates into CASSQGVTVNTEAFF.

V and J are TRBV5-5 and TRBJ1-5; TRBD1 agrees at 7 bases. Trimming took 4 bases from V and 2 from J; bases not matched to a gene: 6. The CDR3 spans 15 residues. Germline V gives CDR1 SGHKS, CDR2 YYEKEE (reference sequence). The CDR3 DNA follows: TGTGCCAGCAGCCCGACCGACAGGGGCAATCAGCCCCAGCATTTT. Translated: CASSPTDRGNQPQHF.

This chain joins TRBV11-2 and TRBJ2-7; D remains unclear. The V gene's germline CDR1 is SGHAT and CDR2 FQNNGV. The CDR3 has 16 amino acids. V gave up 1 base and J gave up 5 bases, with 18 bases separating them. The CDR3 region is CASSLVLLKAVDEQYF. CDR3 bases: TGTGCCAGCAGCTTAGTGCTTCTCAAGGCGGTGGACGAGCAGTACTTC.

The CDR3 DNA is TGTGCCAGTAGTGGCTCCCTGAACACTGAAGCTTTCTTT. This encodes CASSGSLNTEAFF. This chain uses TRBV19 with TRBJ1-1; D gene uncertain. This CDR3 has 13 residues. V was trimmed by 5 bases and J by 0 bases, leaving 7 bases between them. Per the germline V gene, CDR1 is LNHDA and CDR2 is SQIVND (reference sequence).

The CDR3 loop reads CASSLEPIRILNTEAFF. As DNA, the CDR3 is TGTGCCAGCAGTTTAGAACCAATCAGGATTCTCAACACTGAAGCTTTCTTT. The V gene is TRBV28, the J gene TRBJ1-1; no firm D call. Germline lookup yields CDR1 MDHEN and CDR2 SYDVKM. The CDR3 is 17 amino acids. V was cut by 2 bases and J by 2 bases, with 18 bases left in between.

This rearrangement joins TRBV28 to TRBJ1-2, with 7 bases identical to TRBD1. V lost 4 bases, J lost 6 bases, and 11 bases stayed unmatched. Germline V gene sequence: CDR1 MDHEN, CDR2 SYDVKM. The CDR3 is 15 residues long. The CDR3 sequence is CASSWATGTVDGYTF. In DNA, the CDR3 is TGTGCCAGCAGTTGGGCCACCGGGACAGTTGATGGCTACACCTTC.

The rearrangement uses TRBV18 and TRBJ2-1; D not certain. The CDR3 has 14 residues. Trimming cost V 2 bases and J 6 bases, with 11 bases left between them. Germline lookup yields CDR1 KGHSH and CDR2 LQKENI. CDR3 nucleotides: TGTGCCAGCTCACCAGACTCAGCCTCCAATGAGCAGTTCTTC. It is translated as CASSPDSASNEQFF.

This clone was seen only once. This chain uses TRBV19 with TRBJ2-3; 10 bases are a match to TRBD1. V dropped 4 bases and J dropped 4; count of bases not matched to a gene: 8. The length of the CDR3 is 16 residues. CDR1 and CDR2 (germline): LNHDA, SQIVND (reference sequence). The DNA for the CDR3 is TGTGCCAGTAGTAGTCGGGACAGGGGTAATCCAGATACGCAGTATTTT. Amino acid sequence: CASSSRDRGNPDTQYF.

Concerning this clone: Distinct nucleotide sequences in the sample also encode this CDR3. The CDR3 here is CASSSLNTGELFF. Here the CDR3 DNA reads TGTGCCAGCAGCTCGTTAAACACCGGGGAGCTGTTTTTT. The chain is built from TRBV7-2 and TRBJ2-2; unclear D gene. CDR1 is SGHTA and CDR2 is FQGNSA in the germline V gene. This CDR3 comprises 13 residues. V was pared by 4 bases and J by 2 bases, with 5 bases between.

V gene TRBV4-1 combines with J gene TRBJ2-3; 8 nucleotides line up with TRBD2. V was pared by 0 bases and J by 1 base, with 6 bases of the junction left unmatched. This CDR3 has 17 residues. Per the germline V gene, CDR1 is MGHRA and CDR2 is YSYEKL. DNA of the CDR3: TGCGCCAGCAGCCAAGAGCCGGGAGGGTCCGGCACAGATACGCAGTATTTT. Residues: CASSQEPGGSGTDTQYF.

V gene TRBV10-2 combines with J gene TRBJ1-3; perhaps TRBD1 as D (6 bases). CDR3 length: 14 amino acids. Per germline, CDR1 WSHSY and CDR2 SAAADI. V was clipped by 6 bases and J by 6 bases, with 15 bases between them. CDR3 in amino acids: CASRQGRGLNTIYF. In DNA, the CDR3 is TGCGCCAGCAGACAGGGAAGGGGCTTAAACACCATATATTTT.